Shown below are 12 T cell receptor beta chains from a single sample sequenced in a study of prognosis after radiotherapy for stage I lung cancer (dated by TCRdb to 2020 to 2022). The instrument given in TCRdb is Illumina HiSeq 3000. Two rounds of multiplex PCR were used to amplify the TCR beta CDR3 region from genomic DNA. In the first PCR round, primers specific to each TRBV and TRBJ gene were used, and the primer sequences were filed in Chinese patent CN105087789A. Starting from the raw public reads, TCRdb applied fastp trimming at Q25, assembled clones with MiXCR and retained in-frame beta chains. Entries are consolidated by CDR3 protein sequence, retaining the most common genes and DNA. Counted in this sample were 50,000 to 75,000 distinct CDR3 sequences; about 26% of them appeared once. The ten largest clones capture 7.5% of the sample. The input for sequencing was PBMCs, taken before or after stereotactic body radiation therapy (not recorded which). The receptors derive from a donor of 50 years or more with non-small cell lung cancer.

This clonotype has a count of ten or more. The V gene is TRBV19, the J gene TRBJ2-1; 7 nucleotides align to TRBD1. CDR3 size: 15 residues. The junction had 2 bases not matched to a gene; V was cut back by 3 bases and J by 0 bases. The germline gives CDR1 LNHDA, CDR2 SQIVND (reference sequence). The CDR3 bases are TGTGCCAGTAGTATGGGACAGAGCTCCTACAATGAGCAGTTCTTC. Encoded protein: CASSMGQSSYNEQFF.

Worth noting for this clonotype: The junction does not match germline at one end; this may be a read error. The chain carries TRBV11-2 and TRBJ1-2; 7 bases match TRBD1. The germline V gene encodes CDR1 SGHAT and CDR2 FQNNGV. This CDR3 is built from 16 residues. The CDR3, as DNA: TGTGCCATCAGCCCTTGGACAGGAGATTATGACTATGGCTACACCTTC. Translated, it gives CAISPWTGDYDYGYTF.

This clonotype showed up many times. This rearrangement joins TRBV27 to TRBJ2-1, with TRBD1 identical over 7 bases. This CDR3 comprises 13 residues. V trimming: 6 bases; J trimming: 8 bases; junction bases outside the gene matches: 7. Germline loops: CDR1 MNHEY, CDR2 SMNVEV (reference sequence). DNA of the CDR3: TGTGCCAGCAGCCGATACGGACAGGATGAGCAGTTCTTC. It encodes CASSRYGQDEQFF.

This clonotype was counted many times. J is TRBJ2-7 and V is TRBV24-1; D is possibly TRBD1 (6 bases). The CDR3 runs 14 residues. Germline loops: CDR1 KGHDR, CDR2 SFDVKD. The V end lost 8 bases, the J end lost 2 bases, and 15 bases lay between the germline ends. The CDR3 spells CATKQGEGPYEQYF. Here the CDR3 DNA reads TGTGCCACCAAACAGGGAGAAGGACCCTACGAGCAGTACTTC.

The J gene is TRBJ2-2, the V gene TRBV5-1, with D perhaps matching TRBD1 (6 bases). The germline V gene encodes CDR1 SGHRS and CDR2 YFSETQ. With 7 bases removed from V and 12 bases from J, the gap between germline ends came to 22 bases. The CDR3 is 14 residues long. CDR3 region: CASERDINTGKLFF. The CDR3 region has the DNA TGCGCCAGCGAACGGGACATCAACACTGGGAAGCTGTTTTTT.

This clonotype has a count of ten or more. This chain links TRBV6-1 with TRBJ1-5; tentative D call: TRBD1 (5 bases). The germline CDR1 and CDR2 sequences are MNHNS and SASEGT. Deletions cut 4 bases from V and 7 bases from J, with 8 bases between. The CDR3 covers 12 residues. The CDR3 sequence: CASSGQGQPQHF. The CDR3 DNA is TGTGCCAGCAGTGGGCAGGGACAGCCCCAGCATTTT.

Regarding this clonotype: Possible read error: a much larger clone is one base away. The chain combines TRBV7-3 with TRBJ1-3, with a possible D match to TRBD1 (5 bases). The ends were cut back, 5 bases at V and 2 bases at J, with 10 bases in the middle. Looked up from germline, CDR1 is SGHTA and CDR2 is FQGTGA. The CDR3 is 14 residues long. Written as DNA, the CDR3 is TGTGCCAGCAGCCCATGGGGCCCTGGAAACACCATATATTTT. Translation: CASSPWGPGNTIYF. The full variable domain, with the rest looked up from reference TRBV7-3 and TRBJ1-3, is GAGVSQTPSNKVTEKGKYVELRCDPISGHTALYWYRQSLGQGPEFLIYFQGTGAADDSGLPNDRFFAVRPEGSVSTLKIQRTERGDSAVYLCASSPWGPGNTIYFGEGSWLTVV.

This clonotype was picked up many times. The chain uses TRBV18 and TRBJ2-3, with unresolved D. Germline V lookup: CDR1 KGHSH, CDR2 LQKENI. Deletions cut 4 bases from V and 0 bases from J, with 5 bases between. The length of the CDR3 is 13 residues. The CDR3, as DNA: TGTGCCAGCTCACTCTCTAGCACAGATACGCAGTATTTT. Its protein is CASSLSSTDTQYF. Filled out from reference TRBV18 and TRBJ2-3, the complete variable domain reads NAGVMQNPRHLVRRRGQEARLRCSPMKGHSHVYWYRQLPEEGLKFMVYLQKENIIDESGMPKERFSAEFPKEGPSILRIQQVVRGDSAAYFCASSLSSTDTQYFGPGTRLTVL.

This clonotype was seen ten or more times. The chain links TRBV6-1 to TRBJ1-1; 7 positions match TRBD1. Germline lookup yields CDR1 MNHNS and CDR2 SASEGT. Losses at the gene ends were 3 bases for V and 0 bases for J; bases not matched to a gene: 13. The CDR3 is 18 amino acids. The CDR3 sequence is CASSDRVATGEMNTEAFF. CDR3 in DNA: TGTGCCAGCAGTGACAGGGTCGCCACAGGGGAGATGAACACTGAAGCTTTCTTT.

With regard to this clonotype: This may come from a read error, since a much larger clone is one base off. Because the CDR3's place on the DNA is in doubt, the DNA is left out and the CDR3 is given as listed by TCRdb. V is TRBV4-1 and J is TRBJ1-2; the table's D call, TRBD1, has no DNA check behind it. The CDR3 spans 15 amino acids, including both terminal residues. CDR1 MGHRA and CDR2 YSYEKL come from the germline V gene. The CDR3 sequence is CASSPVGQGNYGYIF.

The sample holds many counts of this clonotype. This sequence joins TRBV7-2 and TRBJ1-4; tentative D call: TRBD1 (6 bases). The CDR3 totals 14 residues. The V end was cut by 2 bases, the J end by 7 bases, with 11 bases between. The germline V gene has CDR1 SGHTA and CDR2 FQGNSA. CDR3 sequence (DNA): TGTGCCAGCAGCTTATCACAGGGCGGTGAAAAACTGTTTTTT. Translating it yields CASSLSQGGEKLFF. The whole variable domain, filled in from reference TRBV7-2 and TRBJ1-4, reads GAGVSQSPSNKVTEKGKDVELRCDPISGHTALYWYRQSLGQGLEFLIYFQGNSAPDKSGLPSDRFSAERTGGSVSTLTIQRTQQEDSAVYLCASSLSQGGEKLFFGSGTQLSVL.

This CDR3 reads CASSPATVGWSVYTF. The CDR3 coding sequence is TGTGCCAGCAGCCCGGCGACAGTGGGCTGGAGTGTCTACACCTTC. The chain has TRBV7-9 and TRBJ1-2; possibly TRBD1 for D (5 bases). Germline CDR1 is SEHNR and CDR2 is FQNEAQ (reference sequence). Trimming removed 5 bases at V and 10 bases at J, with 23 bases between. There are 15 residues in the CDR3.